This T cell receptor (beta chain) appears in the sequencing data of a study of blood T cell repertoires in COVID-19 (dated by TCRdb to between 2020 and 2021). About the study as a whole: Samples covering the acute and convalescent phases of COVID-19 were provided by collaborators in the United States, Italy and Spain. The material from the prospective study consisted of cDNA or gDNA derived from T cells, B-cell-depleted T cells, or PBMCs. Deeply sampled blood TCRbeta repertoires from subjects exposed to, actively infected with, or recovered from COVID-19 were included in the dataset. The repertoires were made available in a free public database intended to serve as a resource for research on the immune response to SARS-CoV-2. The samples were drawn from two sources: the first 160 participants of the ongoing ImmuneRACE study, and 1,254 subjects contributed by 6 global collaborators. The sample metadata nearly always contained a de-identified subject ID, COVID-19 status, age in years and sex. HLA class I and class II types, where available, came from metadata supplied by the sample provider rather than from assay-based typing.

With regard to this clone: Its specific antigen is unknown. No per-base quality is available; no much larger clone lies one base away.

Broad study findings and their caveats: How much clinical and demographic metadata was included differed by source and by participant, and the metadata was provided uncurated.

Collaborating institutions collected whole blood in K2EDTA tubes following their own protocols. For TCRbeta analysis, collaborators shipped samples in one of three forms: frozen whole blood, isolated PBMCs, or DNA extracted from either of those sample types. V is reduced by 6 bases and J by 1 base, leaving a spacing of 9 bases between them. The CDR3 runs 13 residues from the cysteine to the phenylalanine. Of all the DNA, just the CDR3 is kept, 39 bases in frame from base 1. The immunoSEQ Assay, a bias-controlled multiplex PCR, was used to amplify TCRbeta CDR3 regions from genomic DNA. The published analysis was carried out like this. The number of nucleated cells in each sample was estimated from the amplification of reference gene primers within the assay. Sequence reads were collapsed and filtered to measure the absolute abundance of every unique TCRbeta CDR3 rearrangement. For each sample, productive Simpson clonality was calculated as the square root of Simpson's diversity index over productive rearrangements. TCRdb re-hosts the immuneACCESS table, in-frame sequences only. Its copies lack some clones; in the studies checked, an unresolved V gene accounts for under half of them, and the cause for the rest is not known. Clone size and V and J calls were adopted from that table, with D and trimming inferred from the DNA. This sample comprises 250,000 or so clones, roughly 86% of them detected only once. Jointly, the top ten make up under 9% of the sample.

Here the chain combines TRBV12-3 or TRBV12-4 and TRBJ1-1; the D gene is perhaps TRBD1, on 5 matching bases. The clonotype originates from a woman aged 70-85 years with active or convalescent COVID-19. Specimen: peripheral blood. This receptor has the CDR3 CASSTTGNTEAFF. The nucleotide sequence is given as TGTGCCAGCAGCACAACAGGGAACACTGAAGCTTTCTTT.